Presented here are 10 T cell receptor beta chains from one specimen sequenced in a study of shared clonotypes between healthy human individuals (dated by TCRdb to about 2020). CD8 naive samples were obtained by positive selection for CCR7 among CD45RO-negative cells, yielding a CD45RA+CCR7+ population from which TemRA cells were excluded. Libraries came from the immunoSEQ multiplex PCR assay. TCRdb carries this immuneACCESS record with in-frame sequences only. Its versions omit some clonotypes, under half of them owing to an unresolved V gene in the studies checked, with the rest unexplained. The sample has about 590,000 clones on record, just under 97% of them singletons. The ten most abundant clones make up about 0.11% of the sample. Sequencing was done on a sample of naive CD8+ T cells sorted from blood. Explained via the paper, the cell subset or site label denotes: CD45RA+CCR7+. The receptors were gathered from a woman aged 30 to 39 in good health.

This chain uses TRBV7-9 with TRBJ2-5; TRBD2 is a possible D gene (5 bases). Trimming left V 7 bases short and J 5 bases short, with 14 bases between. Per the germline V gene, CDR1 is SEHNR and CDR2 is FQNEAQ (reference sequence). CDR3 length: 13 residues. The DNA for the CDR3 is TGTGCCAGCACCCTAACCCCGGGGGAGACCCAGTACTTC. Translating it yields CASTLTPGETQYF.

The rearrangement joins TRBV2 to TRBJ2-7; 9 bases are a match to TRBD1. V lost 6 bases and J lost 1; bases outside the gene matches: 4. This CDR3 region has 14 residues. CDR1 and CDR2 from the germline V gene are SNHLY and FYNNEI. CDR3 residues: CASRWTGDSYEQYF. CDR3 coding DNA: TGTGCCAGCAGGTGGACAGGGGATTCCTACGAGCAGTACTTC.

The chain carries TRBV29-1 and TRBJ2-1; the match to TRBD2 covers 8 bases. The CDR3 is 17 residues long. V shed 0 bases, J shed 5 bases, and the junction held 12 bases outside the gene matches. CDR1 SQVTM and CDR2 ANQGSEA come from the germline V gene. The CDR3 nucleotides are TGCAGCGTTGAAGATGCATGGCTTAGCGGGACCGACAATGAGCAGTTCTTC. It translates to CSVEDAWLSGTDNEQFF.

The rearrangement uses TRBV9 and TRBJ2-3, with D unclear. Germline CDR1 is SGDLS and CDR2 is YYNGEE. V lost 3 bases and J lost 0, with 5 bases in between. This CDR3 has 13 residues. The CDR3: CASSALSTDTQYF. The DNA of the CDR3 is TGTGCCAGCAGCGCTCTGAGCACAGATACGCAGTATTTT.

V and J are TRBV9 and TRBJ2-7; perhaps TRBD2 as D (5 bases). Germline lookup yields CDR1 SGDLS and CDR2 YYNGEE. V was clipped by 3 bases and J by 0 bases, with 10 bases between them. The CDR3 loop spans 14 amino acids. CDR3 in amino acids: CASSEDWSSYEQYF. CDR3 in DNA: TGTGCCAGCAGCGAGGACTGGAGCTCCTACGAGCAGTACTTC.

J is TRBJ2-7 and V is TRBV28; TRBD2 agrees at 8 bases. Germline CDR1 reads MDHEN; CDR2 reads SYDVKM. This CDR3 is 14 amino acids long. The junction had 6 bases not matched to a gene; V was cut back by 5 bases and J by 3 bases. Written as DNA, the CDR3 is TGTGCCAGCAGTGCACTAGCGGAGGACTACGAGCAGTACTTC. Translating gives CASSALAEDYEQYF.

This rearrangement joins TRBV5-4 to TRBJ2-3; 15 bases map to TRBD2. V dropped 4 bases and J dropped 4; count of bases not matched to a gene: 7. The CDR3 sequence is 17 residues long. Germline values: CDR1 SGHNT, CDR2 YYREEE (reference sequence). CDR3 nucleotide sequence: TGTGCCAGCAGCATCGGACTAGCGGGAGGGTCCCCAGATACGCAGTATTTT. The encoded protein is CASSIGLAGGSPDTQYF.

This clone was seen once. The gene calls are TRBV7-9 and TRBJ2-7, with 7 bases aligning to TRBD2. V dropped 2 bases and J dropped 5; count of bases not matched to a gene: 15. The length of the CDR3 is 17 residues. Germline V gene data show CDR1 as SEHNR and CDR2 as FQNEAQ (reference sequence). The chain's CDR3 is CASSLPPWGRAQNEQYF. The CDR3 coding sequence is TGTGCCAGCAGCTTACCTCCTTGGGGGAGGGCTCAAAACGAGCAGTACTTC.

This chain joins TRBV4-1 and TRBJ2-4; TRBD2 is a possible D gene (7 bases). The CDR3 has 15 amino acids. Between the trimmed V and J ends, which lost 1 base and 9 bases, there was a span of 16 bases. Per germline, CDR1 MGHRA and CDR2 YSYEKL. The CDR3, as DNA: TGCGCCAGCAGCCAAGGTTCGGGGGGCAGGGGCATTCAGTACTTC. Its translation is CASSQGSGGRGIQYF.

This chain links TRBV4-1 with TRBJ1-5; 9 nucleotides match TRBD1. Germline-derived CDR1 and CDR2 are MGHRA and YSYEKL. The CDR3 loop spans 15 amino acids. J gave up 3 bases and V 3 bases, and 3 bases lay outside the gene matches. The CDR3 coding sequence is TGCGCCAGCAGCCAGAGACAGGGGGACAATCAGCCCCAGCATTTT. Residues: CASSQRQGDNQPQHF.